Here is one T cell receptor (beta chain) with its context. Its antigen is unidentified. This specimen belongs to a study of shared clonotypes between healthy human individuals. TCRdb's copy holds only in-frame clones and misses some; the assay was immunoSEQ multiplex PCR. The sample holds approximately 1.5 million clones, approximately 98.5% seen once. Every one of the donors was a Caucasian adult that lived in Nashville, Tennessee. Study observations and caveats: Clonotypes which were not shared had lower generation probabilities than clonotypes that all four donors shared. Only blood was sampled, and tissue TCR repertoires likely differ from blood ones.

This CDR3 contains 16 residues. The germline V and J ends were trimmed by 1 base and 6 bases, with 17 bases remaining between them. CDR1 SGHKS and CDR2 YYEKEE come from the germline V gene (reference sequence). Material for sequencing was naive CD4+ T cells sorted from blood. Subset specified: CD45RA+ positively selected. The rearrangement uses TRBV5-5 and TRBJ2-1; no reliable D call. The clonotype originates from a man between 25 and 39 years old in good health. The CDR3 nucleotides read TGTGCCAGCAGCTTGACGTTTCCTGGCTTCGGCAATGAGCAGTTCTTC. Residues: CASSLTFPGFGNEQFF.